The 5 T cell receptor beta chains below were found in one sample sequenced in a study of a mutant IDH1 vaccine in newly diagnosed glioma. The method was immunoSEQ multiplex PCR; TCRdb's version includes in-frame clones alone and lacks a portion of them. The sample lists fewer than 90,000 clones; approximately 81% were seen once. Their antigens are not known. Time point of the sample: week 35, safety follow-up. In the vaccine, a single dose held 300 ug of the mutant IDH1 20-mer peptide, along with topical imiquimod. The specimen comprised PBMCs, sampled from a glioma patient whose treatment included an IDH1 peptide vaccine. The receptors stem from a young man with glioma.

This sequence joins TRBV6-6 and TRBJ1-6; 10 bases are shared with TRBD1. V shed 11 bases and J 7 bases; nucleotides not matched to a gene: 5. Germline values: CDR1 MNHNY, CDR2 SVGAGI (reference sequence). The CDR3 runs 13 residues. The CDR3 DNA reads as TGTGCCTGCCTGGACAGGGGGAATTCACCCCTCCACTTT. Translated: CACLDRGNSPLHF.

The chain combines TRBV7-9 with TRBJ1-2; possibly TRBD1 for D (5 bases). The CDR3 is 16 amino acids. Per the germline V gene, CDR1 is SEHNR and CDR2 is FQNEAQ (reference sequence). The ends were cut back, 1 base at V and 3 bases at J, with 15 bases in the middle. This CDR3 is CASSLVNAGRDYGYTF. In nucleotides, the CDR3 is TGTGCCAGCAGCTTAGTAAATGCAGGGAGGGACTATGGCTACACCTTC.

This clone was recorded a few times. This chain links TRBV5-6 with TRBJ2-7, with D possibly called TRBD1 or TRBD2 (6 bases each). Germline values: CDR1 SGHDT, CDR2 YYEEEE. The CDR3 extends over 15 amino acids. V shed 4 bases and J shed 2 bases, with 16 bases lying between them. CDR3 protein: CASSAGGSGPYEQYF. The CDR3 DNA follows: TGTGCCAGCAGCGCCGGGGGCTCTGGGCCCTACGAGCAGTACTTC.

The rearrangement uses TRBV7-2 and TRBJ2-7; perhaps TRBD2 as D (6 bases). Germline CDR1 reads SGHTA; CDR2 reads FQGNSA. V was shortened by 3 bases and J by 3 bases, with 24 bases between the two germline ends. The CDR3 runs 18 residues. In DNA, the CDR3 is TGTGCCAGCAGCTTGGCCCGATTACCCAGCGGGCTAGACTACGAGCAGTACTTC. Translation gives CASSLARLPSGLDYEQYF.

The chain joins TRBV7-9 to TRBJ2-2; the D gene is possibly TRBD1 (6 bases). The CDR3 spans 16 residues. V was pared by 1 base and J by 4 bases, with 13 bases between. The germline V gene has CDR1 SEHNR and CDR2 FQNEAQ (reference sequence). The CDR3 is CASSLGDTLGTGELFF. CDR3 bases: TGTGCCAGCAGCTTAGGGGACACCCTTGGCACCGGGGAGCTGTTTTTT.